This T cell receptor (beta chain) comes out of a study of shared clonotypes between healthy human individuals. Points from the study as a whole: Shared across a handful of donors were roughly 4.8% of the naive CD4 clonotypes.

About this clone: Its matching antigen is unknown.

The CDR3 loop spans 17 amino acids. Germline V gene sequence: CDR1 MNHEY, CDR2 SMNVEV (reference sequence). Trimming cost V 5 bases and J 5 bases; bases outside gene matches: 17. Terminally differentiated effector memory CD45RA+ cells were left out of the naive CD8 fraction, which was CD45RO-negative and positively selected for CCR7. The method was immunoSEQ multiplex PCR; TCRdb's version includes in-frame clones alone and lacks a portion of them. The sample contains around 2,000,000 clones, roughly 94% of which appear only once. V and J are TRBV27 and TRBJ2-7; 8 nucleotides line up with TRBD2. The sequenced sample was naive CD8+ T cells sorted from blood. The receptor comes from a man between 18 and 35 years old in good health. CDR3 nucleotide sequence: TGTGCCAGCAGTCTGGGGATTGGGTTGGGAGCGGGAGACGAGCAGTACTTC. This gives the protein CASSLGIGLGAGDEQYF.